This T cell receptor beta chain was identified in a study of blood T cell repertoires in COVID-19. The protocol was immunoSEQ multiplex PCR, while the TCRdb copy is restricted to in-frame clones and leaves out a portion. The data show approximately 210,000 clones, just over 85% seen once. CDR1 is MDHEN, CDR2 SYDVKM, per germline. CDR3 length: 16 residues. V lost 3 bases and J lost 5; bases outside the gene matches: 7. This clone was seen once. Individuals drawn from around 24 US areas were roughly 18 to 100 years old. Each participant's cohort was designated according to participant-reported clinical history.

The sequenced sample was PBMCs or T cells enriched from blood (not recorded which). The gene calls are TRBV28 and TRBJ1-4; 9 bases are shared with TRBD1. The receptor was derived from a woman between 45 and 60 years old with acute COVID-19. The CDR3, as DNA: TGTGCCAGCAGTTTCTTCCGTGGACAGGGGAATGAAAAACTGTTTTTT. This translates into CASSFFRGQGNEKLFF.